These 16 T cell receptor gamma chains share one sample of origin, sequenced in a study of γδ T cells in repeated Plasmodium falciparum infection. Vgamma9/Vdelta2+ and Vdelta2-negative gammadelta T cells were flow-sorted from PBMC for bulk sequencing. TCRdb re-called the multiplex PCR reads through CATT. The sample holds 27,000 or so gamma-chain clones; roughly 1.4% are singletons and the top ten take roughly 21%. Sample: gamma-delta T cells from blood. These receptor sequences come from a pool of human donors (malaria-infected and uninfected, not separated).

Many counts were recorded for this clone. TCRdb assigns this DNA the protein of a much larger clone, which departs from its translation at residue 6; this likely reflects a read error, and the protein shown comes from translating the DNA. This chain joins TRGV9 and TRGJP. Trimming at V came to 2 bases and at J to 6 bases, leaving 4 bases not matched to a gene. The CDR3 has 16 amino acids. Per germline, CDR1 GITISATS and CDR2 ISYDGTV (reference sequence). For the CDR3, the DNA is TGTGCCTTGTGGGAGGCGACAGAGTTGGGCAAAAAAATCAAGGTATTT. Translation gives CALWEATELGKKIKVF.

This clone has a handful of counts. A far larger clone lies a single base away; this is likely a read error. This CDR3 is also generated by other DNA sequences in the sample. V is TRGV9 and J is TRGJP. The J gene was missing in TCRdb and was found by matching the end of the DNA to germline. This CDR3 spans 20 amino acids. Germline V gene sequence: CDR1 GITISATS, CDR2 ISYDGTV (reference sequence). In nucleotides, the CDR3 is TGCGCCTTGTGGGAGGTCTGGTCTCTATTAGGAGAGTTGGGCAAAAAAATCAAGGTATTT. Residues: CALWEVWSLLGELGKKIKVF.

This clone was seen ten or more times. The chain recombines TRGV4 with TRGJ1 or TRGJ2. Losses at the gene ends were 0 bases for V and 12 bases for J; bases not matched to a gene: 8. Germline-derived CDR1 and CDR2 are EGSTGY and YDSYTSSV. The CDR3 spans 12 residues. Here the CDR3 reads CATWDGRFGKLF. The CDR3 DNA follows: TGTGCCACCTGGGATGGGAGGTTTGGGAAACTCTTT.

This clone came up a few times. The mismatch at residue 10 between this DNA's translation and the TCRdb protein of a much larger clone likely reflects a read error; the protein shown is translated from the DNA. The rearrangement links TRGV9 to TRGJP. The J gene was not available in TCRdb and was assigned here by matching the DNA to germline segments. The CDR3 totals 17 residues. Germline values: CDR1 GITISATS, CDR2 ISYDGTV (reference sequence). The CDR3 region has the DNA TGTGCCTTGTGGGACCCCGCAGCAGAGTCGGGCAAAAAAATCAAGGTATTT. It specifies CALWDPAAESGKKIKVF.

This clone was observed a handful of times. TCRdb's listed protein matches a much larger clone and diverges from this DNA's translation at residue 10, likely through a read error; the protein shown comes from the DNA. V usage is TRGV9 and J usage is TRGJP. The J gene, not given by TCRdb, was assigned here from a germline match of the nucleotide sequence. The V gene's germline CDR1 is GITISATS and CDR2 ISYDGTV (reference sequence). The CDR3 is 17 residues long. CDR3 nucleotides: TGTGCCTTGTGGGAGGCAAAACAAGAGTTTGGCAAAAAAATCAAGGTATTT. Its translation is CALWEAKQEFGKKIKVF.

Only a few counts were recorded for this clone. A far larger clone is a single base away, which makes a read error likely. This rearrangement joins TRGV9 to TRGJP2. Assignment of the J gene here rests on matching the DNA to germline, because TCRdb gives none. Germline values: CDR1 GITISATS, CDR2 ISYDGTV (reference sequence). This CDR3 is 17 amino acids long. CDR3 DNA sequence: TGTGCCTTGTGGGAACCGCGGAAGTATAGTAGCGATTGGATCAAGACGTTT. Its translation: CALWEPRKYSSDWIKTF.

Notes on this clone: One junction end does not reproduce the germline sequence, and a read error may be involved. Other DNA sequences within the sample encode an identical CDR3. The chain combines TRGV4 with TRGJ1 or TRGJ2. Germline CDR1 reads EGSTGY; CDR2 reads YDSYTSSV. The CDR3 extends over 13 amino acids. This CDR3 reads CATWDGAYYKKLF. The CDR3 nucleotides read TGTGCCACCTGGGATGGAGCTTATTATAAAAAACTCTTT.

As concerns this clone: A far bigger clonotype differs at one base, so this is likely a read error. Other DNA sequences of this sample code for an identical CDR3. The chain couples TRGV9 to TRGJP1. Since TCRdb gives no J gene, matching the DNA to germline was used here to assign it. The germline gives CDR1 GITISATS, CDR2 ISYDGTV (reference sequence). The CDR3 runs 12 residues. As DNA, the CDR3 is TGTGCCTCTTATACTACTGGTTGGTTCAAGATATTT. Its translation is CASYTTGWFKIF.

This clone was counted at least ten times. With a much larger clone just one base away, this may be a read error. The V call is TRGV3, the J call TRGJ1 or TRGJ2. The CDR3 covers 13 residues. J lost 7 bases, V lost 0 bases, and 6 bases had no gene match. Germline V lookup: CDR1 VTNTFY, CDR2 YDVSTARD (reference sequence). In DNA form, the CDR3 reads TGTGCCACCTGGGACAGGCTAGAATATAAGAAACTCTTT. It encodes CATWDRLEYKKLF.

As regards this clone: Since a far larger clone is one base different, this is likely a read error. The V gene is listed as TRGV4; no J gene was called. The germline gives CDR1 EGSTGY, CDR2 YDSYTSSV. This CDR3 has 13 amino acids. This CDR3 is CATWGHLYYKKLF. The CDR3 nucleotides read TGTGCCACCTGGGGTCATCTTTATTATAAGAAGCTCTTT.

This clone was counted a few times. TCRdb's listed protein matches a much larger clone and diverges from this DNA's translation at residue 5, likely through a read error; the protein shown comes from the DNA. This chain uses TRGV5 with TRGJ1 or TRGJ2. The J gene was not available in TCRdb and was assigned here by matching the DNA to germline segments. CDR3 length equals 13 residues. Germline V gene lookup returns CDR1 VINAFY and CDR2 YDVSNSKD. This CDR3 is CATWGRPQSKKLF. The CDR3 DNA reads TGTGCCACCTGGGGCAGGCCCCAGAGTAAGAAACTCTTT.

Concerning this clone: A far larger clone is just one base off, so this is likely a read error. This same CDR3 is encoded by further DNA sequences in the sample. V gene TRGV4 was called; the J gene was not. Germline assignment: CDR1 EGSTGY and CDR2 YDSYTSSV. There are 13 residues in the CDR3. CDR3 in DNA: TGTGCCACCTGGGGAGGTGCCCATTATAAAAAACTCTTT. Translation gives CATWGGAHYKKLF.

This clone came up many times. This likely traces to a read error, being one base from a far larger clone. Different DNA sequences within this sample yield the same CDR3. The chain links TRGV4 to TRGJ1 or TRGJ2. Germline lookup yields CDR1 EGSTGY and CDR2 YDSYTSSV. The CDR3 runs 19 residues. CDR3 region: CATWDGLEWMHDSYYKKLF. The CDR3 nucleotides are TGCGCCACCTGGGATGGACTAGAGTGGATGCACGATTCTTATTATAAGAAACTCTTT.

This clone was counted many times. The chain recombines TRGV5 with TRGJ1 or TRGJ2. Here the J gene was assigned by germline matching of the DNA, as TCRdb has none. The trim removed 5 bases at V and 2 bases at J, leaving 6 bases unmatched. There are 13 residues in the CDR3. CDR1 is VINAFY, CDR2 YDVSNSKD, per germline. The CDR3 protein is CATWGRHYYKKLF. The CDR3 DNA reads TGTGCCACCTGGGGCCGACATTATTATAAGAAACTCTTT.

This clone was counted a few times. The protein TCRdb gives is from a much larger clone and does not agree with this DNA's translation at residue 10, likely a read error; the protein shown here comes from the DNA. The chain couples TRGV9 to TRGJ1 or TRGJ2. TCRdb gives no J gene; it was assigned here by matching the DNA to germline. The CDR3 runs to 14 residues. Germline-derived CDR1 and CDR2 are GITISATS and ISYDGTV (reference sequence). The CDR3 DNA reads TGTGCCTTGTGGGAGGACGAGAATTATTGTAAGAAACTCTTT. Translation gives CALWEDENYCKKLF.

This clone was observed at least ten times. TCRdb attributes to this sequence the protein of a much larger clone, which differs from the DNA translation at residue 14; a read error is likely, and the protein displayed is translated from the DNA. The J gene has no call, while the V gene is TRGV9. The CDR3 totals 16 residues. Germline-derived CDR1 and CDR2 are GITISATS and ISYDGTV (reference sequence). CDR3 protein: CALWEAPKLGKKIEVF. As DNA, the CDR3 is TGTGCCTTGTGGGAGGCCCCGAAGTTGGGCAAAAAAATCGAGGTATTT.